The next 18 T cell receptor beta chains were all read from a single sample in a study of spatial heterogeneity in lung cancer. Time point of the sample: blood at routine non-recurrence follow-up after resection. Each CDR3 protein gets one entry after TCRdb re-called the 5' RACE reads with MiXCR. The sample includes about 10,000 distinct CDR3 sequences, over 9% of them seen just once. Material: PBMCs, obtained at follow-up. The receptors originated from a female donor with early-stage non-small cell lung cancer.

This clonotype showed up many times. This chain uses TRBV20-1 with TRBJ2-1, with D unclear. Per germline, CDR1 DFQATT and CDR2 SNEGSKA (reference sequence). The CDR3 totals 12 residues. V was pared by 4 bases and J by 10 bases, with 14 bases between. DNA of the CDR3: TGCAGTGCTAATCCCCGCCTTTTGGAGCAGTTCTTC. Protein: CSANPRLLEQFF.

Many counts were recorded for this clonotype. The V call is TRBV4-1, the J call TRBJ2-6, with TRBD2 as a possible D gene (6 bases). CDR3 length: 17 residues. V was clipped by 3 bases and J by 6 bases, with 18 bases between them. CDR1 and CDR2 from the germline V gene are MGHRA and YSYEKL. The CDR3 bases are TGCGCCAGCAGCCACGCCGCGGGGCCCGTTGCGGCCAACGTCCTGACTTTC. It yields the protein CASSHAAGPVAANVLTF.

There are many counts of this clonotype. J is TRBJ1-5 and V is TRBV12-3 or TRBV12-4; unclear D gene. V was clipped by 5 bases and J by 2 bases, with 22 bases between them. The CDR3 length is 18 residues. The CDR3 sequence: CASSVGLNAGGGNQPQHF. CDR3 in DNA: TGTGCCAGCAGTGTCGGGTTAAATGCGGGCGGGGGCAATCAGCCCCAGCATTTT.

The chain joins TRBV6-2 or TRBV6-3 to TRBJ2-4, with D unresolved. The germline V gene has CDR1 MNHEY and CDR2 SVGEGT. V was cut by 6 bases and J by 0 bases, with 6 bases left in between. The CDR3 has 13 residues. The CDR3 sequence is CASSKLAKNIQYF. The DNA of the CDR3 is TGTGCCAGCAGCAAACTAGCCAAAAACATTCAGTACTTC.

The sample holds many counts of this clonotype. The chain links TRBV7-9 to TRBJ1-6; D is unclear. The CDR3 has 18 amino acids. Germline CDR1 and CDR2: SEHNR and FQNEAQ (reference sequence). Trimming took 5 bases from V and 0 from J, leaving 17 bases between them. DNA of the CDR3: TGTGCCAGCAGCCCCCCAGAGCGGCAGAGCTCCTATAATTCACCCCTCCACTTT. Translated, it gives CASSPPERQSSYNSPLHF.

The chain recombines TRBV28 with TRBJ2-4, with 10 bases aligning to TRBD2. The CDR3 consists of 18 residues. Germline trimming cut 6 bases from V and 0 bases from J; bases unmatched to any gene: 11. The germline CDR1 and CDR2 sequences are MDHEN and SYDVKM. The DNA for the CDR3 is TGTGCCAGCAGCCCCGGACTAGCGGCTCCATTAGCCAAAAACATTCAGTACTTC. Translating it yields CASSPGLAAPLAKNIQYF.

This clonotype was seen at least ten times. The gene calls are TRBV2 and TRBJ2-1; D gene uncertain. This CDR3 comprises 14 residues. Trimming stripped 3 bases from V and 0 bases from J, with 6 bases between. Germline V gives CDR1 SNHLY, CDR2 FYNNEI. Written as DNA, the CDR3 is TGTGCCAGCAGTGAGTCCATCTCCTACAATGAGCAGTTCTTC. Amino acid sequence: CASSESISYNEQFF.

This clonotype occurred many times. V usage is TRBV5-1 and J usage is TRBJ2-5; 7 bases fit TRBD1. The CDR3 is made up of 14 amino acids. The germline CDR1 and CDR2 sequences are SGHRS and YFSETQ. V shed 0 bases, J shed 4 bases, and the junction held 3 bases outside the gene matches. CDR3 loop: CASSLEGAGETQYF. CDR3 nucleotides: TGCGCCAGCAGCTTGGAGGGGGCCGGAGAGACCCAGTACTTC.

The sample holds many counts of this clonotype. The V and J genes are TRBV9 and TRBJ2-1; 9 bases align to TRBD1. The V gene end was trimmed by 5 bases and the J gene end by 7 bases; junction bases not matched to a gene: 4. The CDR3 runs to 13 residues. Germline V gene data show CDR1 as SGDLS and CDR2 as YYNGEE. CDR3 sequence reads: CASSGTGLNEQFF. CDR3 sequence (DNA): TGTGCCAGCAGTGGGACAGGGTTGAATGAGCAGTTCTTC.

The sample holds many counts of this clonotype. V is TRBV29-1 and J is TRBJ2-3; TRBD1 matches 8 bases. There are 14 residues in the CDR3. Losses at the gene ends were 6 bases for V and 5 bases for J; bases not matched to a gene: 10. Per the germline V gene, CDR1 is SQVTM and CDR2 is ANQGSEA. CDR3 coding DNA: TGCAGCGTCGGTCAGACAGGGGTGGGAGATACGCAGTATTTT. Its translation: CSVGQTGVGDTQYF.

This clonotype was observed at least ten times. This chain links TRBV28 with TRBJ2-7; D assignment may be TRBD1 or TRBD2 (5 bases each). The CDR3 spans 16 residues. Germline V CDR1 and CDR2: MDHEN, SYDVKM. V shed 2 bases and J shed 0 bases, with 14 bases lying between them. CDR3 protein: CASSLGDGRNSYEQYF. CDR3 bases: TGTGCCAGCAGTTTAGGGGACGGCAGAAACTCCTACGAGCAGTACTTC. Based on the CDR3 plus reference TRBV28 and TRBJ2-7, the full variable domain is DVKVTQSSRYLVKRTGEKVFLECVQDMDHENMFWYRQDPGLGLRLIYFSYDVKMKEKGDIPEGYSVSREKKERFSLILESASTNQTSMYLCASSLGDGRNSYEQYFGPGTRLTVT.

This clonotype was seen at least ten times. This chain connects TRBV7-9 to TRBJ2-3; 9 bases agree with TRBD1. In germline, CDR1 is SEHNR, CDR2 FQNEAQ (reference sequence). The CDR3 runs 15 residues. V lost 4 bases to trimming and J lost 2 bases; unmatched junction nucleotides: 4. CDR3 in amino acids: CASSSYRGLTDTQYF. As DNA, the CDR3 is TGTGCCAGCAGCTCTTACAGGGGGCTCACAGATACGCAGTATTTT.

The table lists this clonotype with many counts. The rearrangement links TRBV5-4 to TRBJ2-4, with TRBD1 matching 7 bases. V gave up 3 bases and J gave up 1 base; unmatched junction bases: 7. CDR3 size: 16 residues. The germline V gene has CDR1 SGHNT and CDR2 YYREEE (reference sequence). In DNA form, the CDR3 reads TGTGCCAGCAGCTCGCCAACGACAGGGGCCAAAAACATTCAGTACTTC. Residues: CASSSPTTGAKNIQYF.

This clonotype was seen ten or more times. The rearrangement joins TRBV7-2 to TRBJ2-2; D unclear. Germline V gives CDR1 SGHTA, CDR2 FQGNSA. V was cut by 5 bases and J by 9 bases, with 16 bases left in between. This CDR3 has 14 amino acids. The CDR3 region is CASSRSPRDRELFF. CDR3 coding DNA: TGTGCCAGCAGCCGCTCTCCCCGTGACAGGGAGCTGTTTTTT.

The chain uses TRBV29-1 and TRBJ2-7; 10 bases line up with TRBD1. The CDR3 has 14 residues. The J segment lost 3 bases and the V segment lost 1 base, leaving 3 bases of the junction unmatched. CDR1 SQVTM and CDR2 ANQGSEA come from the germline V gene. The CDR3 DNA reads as TGCAGCGTTGAAGTAGGGGACAGGGGCTACGAGCAGTACTTC. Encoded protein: CSVEVGDRGYEQYF.

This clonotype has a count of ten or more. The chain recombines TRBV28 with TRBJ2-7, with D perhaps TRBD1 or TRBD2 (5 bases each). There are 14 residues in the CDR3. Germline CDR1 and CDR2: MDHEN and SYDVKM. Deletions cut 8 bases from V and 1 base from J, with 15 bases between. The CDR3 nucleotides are TGTGCCAGCGGATCGGGAACAGGTTCCTACGAGCAGTACGTC. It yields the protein CASGSGTGSYEQYV.

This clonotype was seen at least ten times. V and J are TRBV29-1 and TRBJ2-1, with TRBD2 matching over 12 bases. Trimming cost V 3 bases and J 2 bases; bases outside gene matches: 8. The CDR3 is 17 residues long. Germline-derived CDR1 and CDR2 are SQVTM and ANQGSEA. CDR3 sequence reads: CSVEGYTSGGPYNEQFF. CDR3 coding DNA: TGCAGCGTTGAGGGGTACACTAGCGGGGGGCCCTACAATGAGCAGTTCTTC.

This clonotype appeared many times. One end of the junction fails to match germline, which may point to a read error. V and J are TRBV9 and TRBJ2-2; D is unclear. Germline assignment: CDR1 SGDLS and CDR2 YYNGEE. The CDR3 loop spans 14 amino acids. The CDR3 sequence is CASSVELNIGELFF. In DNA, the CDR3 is TGTGCCAGCAGCGTAGAGTTGAACATCGGGGAGCTGTTTTTT.